The 28 T cell receptor beta chains below were found in one sample sequenced in a study of beta chain features in type 1 diabetes. The sequenced template was cDNA made from the entire isolated RNA. The table came from immunoSEQ multiplex PCR; TCRdb's copy has only in-frame clones and leaves some out. Altogether approximately 340,000 clones are present, approximately 16% being singletons, with the ten largest covering approximately 0.02%. Sequenced sample: naive CD4+ T cells from blood. All receptors come from a woman younger than 35 in good health.

The chain links TRBV7-9 to TRBJ2-7; D not resolved. Germline V gene lookup returns CDR1 SEHNR and CDR2 FQNEAQ (reference sequence). This CDR3 region has 12 residues. V was clipped by 4 bases and J by 3 bases, with 7 bases between them. The CDR3 coding sequence is TGTGCCAGCAGCTCCTTAGTCTACGAGCAGTACTTC. As protein: CASSSLVYEQYF.

In its sample, this clone was seen a few times. The chain has TRBV9 and TRBJ2-5, with 14 nucleotides matching TRBD2. CDR1 is SGDLS, CDR2 YYNGEE, per germline. Trimming at V came to 4 bases and at J to 5 bases, leaving 10 bases not matched to a gene. The CDR3 is 17 residues long. The CDR3 reads CASSPRLAGGPRETQYF. CDR3 coding DNA: TGTGCCAGCAGCCCGCGACTAGCGGGAGGGCCGCGGGAGACCCAGTACTTC.

This clone has only a few counts. The V and J genes are TRBV29-1 and TRBJ2-5; 7 bases agree with TRBD1. Trimming removed 4 bases from V and 5 bases from J; junction bases left unmatched: 10. Germline CDR1 is SQVTM and CDR2 is ANQGSEA. The CDR3 contains 14 residues. The chain's CDR3 is CSVGQGPPGETQYF. CDR3 coding DNA: TGCAGCGTTGGACAGGGTCCGCCGGGTGAGACCCAGTACTTC. Full variable domain (missing parts from reference TRBV29-1 and TRBJ2-5): SAVISQKPSRDICQRGTSLTIQCQVDSQVTMMFWYRQQPGQSLTLIATANQGSEATYESGFVIDKFPISRPNLTFSTLTVSNMSPEDSSIYLCSVGQGPPGETQYFGPGTRLLVL.

The chain joins TRBV11-2 to TRBJ1-2; 9 bases agree with TRBD1. This CDR3 comprises 14 residues. Germline CDR1 and CDR2: SGHAT and FQNNGV. V was clipped by 2 bases and J by 4 bases; unmatched bases: 2. The CDR3: CASSLRDRAYGYTF. The CDR3 DNA sequence: TGTGCCAGCAGCTTAAGGGACAGGGCCTATGGCTACACCTTC. The complete variable domain, with remaining parts taken from reference TRBV11-2 and TRBJ1-2, reads EAGVAQSPRYKIIEKRQSVAFWCNPISGHATLYWYQQILGQGPKLLIQFQNNGVVDDSQLPKDRFSAERLKGVDSTLKIQPAKLEDSAVYLCASSLRDRAYGYTFGSGTRLTVV.

This clone has a handful of counts. This chain joins TRBV6-5 and TRBJ2-1; tentatively, D is TRBD2 (5 bases). The CDR3 covers 14 residues. Trimming removed 7 bases from V and 0 bases from J, with 10 bases in between. The V gene's germline CDR1 is MNHEY and CDR2 SVGAGI. The CDR3 loop is CASKAETSYNEQFF. For the CDR3, the DNA is TGTGCCAGCAAAGCGGAGACCTCCTACAATGAGCAGTTCTTC.

This clone came up a few times. The genes are TRBV7-9 and TRBJ2-1, with 8 bases identical to TRBD2. The germline V gene has CDR1 SEHNR and CDR2 FQNEAQ (reference sequence). The V and J ends lost 1 base and 10 bases, in that order; junction bases with no gene match: 12. The CDR3 runs to 16 residues. CDR3: CASSLGAGGPLREQFF. The CDR3, as DNA: TGTGCCAGCAGCTTAGGGGCGGGAGGCCCACTGCGGGAGCAGTTCTTC.

This clone has more than one count but fewer than ten. The J gene is TRBJ2-5, the V gene TRBV29-1; 8 bases align to TRBD2. Trimming removed 4 bases from V and 5 bases from J; junction bases left unmatched: 9. CDR1 is SQVTM, CDR2 ANQGSEA, per germline. The length of the CDR3 is 14 residues. The DNA for the CDR3 is TGCAGCGTTGTGACGGGAGGGCCAGGGGAGACCCAGTACTTC. This codes for CSVVTGGPGETQYF. The full variable domain, its missing parts supplied by reference TRBV29-1 and TRBJ2-5, is SAVISQKPSRDICQRGTSLTIQCQVDSQVTMMFWYRQQPGQSLTLIATANQGSEATYESGFVIDKFPISRPNLTFSTLTVSNMSPEDSSIYLCSVVTGGPGETQYFGPGTRLLVL.

This clone was seen a few times. This chain joins TRBV18 and TRBJ2-3; 12 nucleotides match TRBD1. CDR1 is KGHSH, CDR2 LQKENI, per germline. The CDR3 is 14 residues long. J lost 4 bases, V lost 9 bases, and 5 bases had no gene match. This chain's CDR3 is CASSGTGGADTQYF. As DNA, the CDR3 is TGTGCCAGTTCCGGGACAGGGGGCGCAGATACGCAGTATTTT.

This clone came up a few times. The gene calls are TRBV4-2 and TRBJ1-2; the match to TRBD1 covers 8 bases. This CDR3 is 14 amino acids long. CDR1 and CDR2 (germline): LGHNA, YNFKEQ. Trimming removed 5 bases from V and 5 bases from J; junction bases left unmatched: 7. CDR3 in DNA: TGTGCCAGCAGCGATTTGACAGGGGATTATGGCTACACCTTC. This gives the protein CASSDLTGDYGYTF.

The V call is TRBV29-1, the J call TRBJ2-1; D may be TRBD2 (5 bases). The germline gives CDR1 SQVTM, CDR2 ANQGSEA. V was trimmed by 6 bases and J by 4 bases, leaving 10 bases between them. The CDR3 is 12 residues long. CDR3 sequence: CSVHEGYNEQFF. As DNA, the CDR3 is TGCAGCGTCCACGAGGGATACAATGAGCAGTTCTTC.

This sequence joins TRBV7-6 and TRBJ1-2; 8 positions match TRBD1. The J segment lost 8 bases and the V segment lost 4 bases, leaving 6 bases of the junction unmatched. CDR3 size: 13 residues. Germline CDR1 and CDR2: SGHVS and FNYEAQ. CDR3 in DNA: TGTGCCAGCAGCTCCCAGGGGGCTGGAGGCTACACCTTC. As protein: CASSSQGAGGYTF. Using reference TRBV7-6 and TRBJ1-2 for the parts outside the CDR3, the full variable domain is GAGVSQSPRYKVTKRGQDVALRCDPISGHVSLYWYRQALGQGPEFLTYFNYEAQQDKSGLPNDRFSAERPEGSISTLTIQRTEQRDSAMYRCASSSQGAGGYTFGSGTRLTVV.

The chain recombines TRBV6-5 with TRBJ1-5; TRBD1 might be the D (5 bases). V was cut by 5 bases and J by 0 bases, with 11 bases left in between. The CDR3 is 15 residues long. The germline CDR1 and CDR2 sequences are MNHEY and SVGAGI. The CDR3 loop reads CASSPGDSSNQPQHF. CDR3 sequence (DNA): TGTGCCAGCAGTCCCGGCGACAGTAGCAATCAGCCCCAGCATTTT.

The chain links TRBV4-2 to TRBJ2-1; 12 nucleotides agree with TRBD2. J was trimmed by 2 bases and V by 0 bases; bases with no gene match: 5. Germline CDR1 reads LGHNA; CDR2 reads YNFKEQ. The CDR3 runs to 18 residues. The CDR3 DNA sequence: TGTGCCAGCAGCCAAGAACTAGCGGGAGGAGCACCCTACAATGAGCAGTTCTTC. As protein: CASSQELAGGAPYNEQFF.

The chain carries TRBV19 and TRBJ2-7; TRBD1 aligns across 8 bases. V shed 6 bases, J shed 5 bases, and the junction held 12 bases outside the gene matches. The CDR3 extends over 15 amino acids. Per the germline V gene, CDR1 is LNHDA and CDR2 is SQIVND (reference sequence). Here the CDR3 DNA reads TGTGCCAGTAGCTCACTATCAGGGGGCACTAACGAGCAGTACTTC. It yields the protein CASSSLSGGTNEQYF.

This chain uses TRBV15 with TRBJ2-7; 8 bases agree with TRBD1. V lost 1 base, J lost 5 bases, and 10 bases stayed unmatched. Germline CDR1 LNHNV, CDR2 YYDKDF (reference sequence). The CDR3 loop spans 16 amino acids. The CDR3 region has the DNA TGTGCCACCAGCAGAGTAGGGGGGACAGGACGCCACGAGCAGTACTTC. Translated, it gives CATSRVGGTGRHEQYF.

In its sample, this clone was seen a few times. The chain has TRBV29-1 and TRBJ1-1; D unresolved. The ends were cut back, 5 bases at V and 1 base at J, with 5 bases in the middle. Germline CDR1 reads SQVTM; CDR2 reads ANQGSEA. The CDR3 length is 11 residues. The CDR3 region has the DNA TGCAGCGTTCGTAAGAACACTGAAGCTTTCTTT. Its translation is CSVRKNTEAFF.

V gene TRBV30 combines with J gene TRBJ1-5; no firm D call. With 1 base removed from V and 2 bases from J, the gap between germline ends came to 9 bases. The length of the CDR3 is 14 residues. Germline lookup yields CDR1 GTSNPN and CDR2 SVGIG (reference sequence). The CDR3 DNA is TGTGCCTGGAGTGCAGGTTTTGGCAATCAGCCCCAGCATTTT. This gives the protein CAWSAGFGNQPQHF.

The chain combines TRBV15 with TRBJ2-7; D gene unclear. CDR3 length equals 13 residues. Trimming stripped 0 bases from V and 4 bases from J, with 7 bases between. Looked up from germline, CDR1 is LNHNV and CDR2 is YYDKDF (reference sequence). Here the CDR3 DNA reads TGTGCCACCAGCAGAGATTACTGGTACGAGCAGTACTTC. It encodes CATSRDYWYEQYF. The complete variable domain, with remaining parts taken from reference TRBV15 and TRBJ2-7, reads DAMVIQNPRYQVTQFGKPVTLSCSQTLNHNVMYWYQQKSSQAPKLLFHYYDKDFNNEADTPDNFQSRRPNTSFCFLDIRSPGLGDTAMYLCATSRDYWYEQYFGPGTRLTVT.

This clone was observed a few times. The V and J genes are TRBV9 and TRBJ2-3, with 13 bases lining up with TRBD2. The germline V gene encodes CDR1 SGDLS and CDR2 YYNGEE. V lost 3 bases and J lost 3; bases outside the gene matches: 1. This CDR3 contains 15 residues. The CDR3 region has the DNA TGTGCCAGCAGCGCGACTAGCGGGAGGACAGATACGCAGTATTTT. Amino acids: CASSATSGRTDTQYF.

The rearrangement joins TRBV29-1 to TRBJ2-7, with no clear D. In germline, CDR1 is SQVTM, CDR2 ANQGSEA. The ends were cut back, 3 bases at V and 1 base at J, with 7 bases in the middle. The CDR3 contains 12 residues. The CDR3 DNA reads TGCAGCGTTGAGTTCGGTTCCTACGAGCAGTACTTC. Its protein product is CSVEFGSYEQYF.

This rearrangement joins TRBV15 to TRBJ1-1; D possibly corresponds to TRBD1 (6 bases). The V gene lost 2 bases and the J gene lost 1 base, with 14 bases spanning the gap. CDR1 and CDR2 (germline): LNHNV, YYDKDF (reference sequence). CDR3 length: 16 residues. CDR3 protein: CATSRPWGGQNTEAFF. The CDR3 nucleotides are TGTGCCACCAGCAGACCCTGGGGGGGGCAGAACACTGAAGCTTTCTTT.

The chain employs TRBV2 and TRBJ2-4, with TRBD2 matching 12 bases. Germline CDR1 is SNHLY and CDR2 is FYNNEI. The trim removed 3 bases at V and 0 bases at J, leaving 6 bases unmatched. The CDR3 consists of 18 residues. Here the CDR3 DNA reads TGTGCCAGCAGTGAGGTACTAGCGGGAGGTAGAGCCAAAAACATTCAGTACTTC. Residues: CASSEVLAGGRAKNIQYF.

The rearrangement uses TRBV29-1 and TRBJ1-2; 9 bases map to TRBD1. The CDR3 totals 14 residues. The V gene end was trimmed by 6 bases and the J gene end by 6 bases; junction bases not matched to a gene: 11. Germline CDR1 and CDR2: SQVTM and ANQGSEA. DNA for the CDR3: TGCAGCGTCGACACTCTAGGGACAGGGAATGGCTACACCTTC. This translates into CSVDTLGTGNGYTF. Variable domain in full (rest from reference TRBV29-1 and TRBJ1-2): SAVISQKPSRDICQRGTSLTIQCQVDSQVTMMFWYRQQPGQSLTLIATANQGSEATYESGFVIDKFPISRPNLTFSTLTVSNMSPEDSSIYLCSVDTLGTGNGYTFGSGTRLTVV.

The rearrangement uses TRBV28 and TRBJ2-2, with 7 positions matching TRBD1. The CDR3 has 15 residues. Trimming took 6 bases from V and 1 from J; bases not matched to a gene: 5. Germline CDR1 MDHEN, CDR2 SYDVKM. The CDR3 region is CASRSGGLNTGELFF. CDR3 DNA: TGTGCCAGCAGGTCAGGGGGTTTGAACACCGGGGAGCTGTTTTTT.

This clone has just a few counts. The chain uses TRBV2 and TRBJ2-2; 11 positions agree with TRBD2. The V and J ends lost 9 bases and 4 bases, in that order; junction bases with no gene match: 4. The CDR3 is 14 amino acids. Germline V gene sequence: CDR1 SNHLY, CDR2 FYNNEI. The CDR3 is CASGGTSGTGELFF. The DNA for the CDR3 is TGTGCCAGTGGCGGGACTAGCGGCACCGGGGAGCTGTTTTTT.

In this sample, this clone turned up a few times. This chain uses TRBV19 with TRBJ2-7, with a tentative D call TRBD1 (6 bases). The V end was cut by 3 bases, the J end by 2 bases, with 11 bases between. Germline CDR1 and CDR2: LNHDA and SQIVND (reference sequence). This CDR3 is built from 14 residues. CDR3 protein: CASSMSGQTYEQYF. The CDR3, as DNA: TGTGCCAGTAGTATGTCTGGACAGACCTACGAGCAGTACTTC.

The chain is built from TRBV9 and TRBJ2-5; 8 bases match TRBD2. Germline-derived CDR1 and CDR2 are SGDLS and YYNGEE. CDR3 length: 14 residues. V shed 0 bases and J 5 bases; nucleotides not matched to a gene: 3. The CDR3 sequence: CASSVAGGHETQYF. The CDR3 region has the DNA TGTGCCAGCAGCGTAGCGGGAGGGCACGAGACCCAGTACTTC.

This clone has a handful of counts. The genes are TRBV27 and TRBJ2-1; 10 nucleotides agree with TRBD2. Trimming at V came to 2 bases and at J to 10 bases, leaving 17 bases not matched to a gene. The germline gives CDR1 MNHEY, CDR2 SMNVEV (reference sequence). This CDR3 region has 18 residues. CDR3 residues: CASSLILAGDILWGEQFF. The CDR3 nucleotides are TGTGCCAGCAGTTTAATCCTAGCGGGAGACATACTCTGGGGGGAGCAGTTCTTC.